The 26 T cell receptor beta chains below come from one sample, sequenced in a study of early stage breast cancer tumors. TCRdb's table, derived via immunoSEQ multiplex PCR, lists solely in-frame clones and lacks some. Of some 8,100 clones listed, around three quarters are singletons. The sequenced sample was normal breast tissue next to the tumor. These receptors were collected from a person aged 55 to 70 with breast cancer.

V usage is TRBV27 and J usage is TRBJ1-6; D perhaps matches TRBD1 (6 bases). CDR1 is MNHEY, CDR2 SMNVEV, per germline (reference sequence). The CDR3 totals 16 residues. Deletions cut 0 bases from V and 0 bases from J, with 6 bases between. The CDR3 DNA is TGTGCCAGCAGTTTATCAGGGGGCTCCTATAATTCACCCCTCCACTTT. It is translated as CASSLSGGSYNSPLHF.

The CDR3 DNA is TGTGCCAGCAGTCCCACCCCGCTTGGCTACACCTTC. Amino acid sequence: CASSPTPLGYTF. The chain combines TRBV28 with TRBJ1-2; D call uncertain. This CDR3 comprises 12 residues. Germline CDR1 MDHEN, CDR2 SYDVKM. The ends were cut back, 5 bases at V and 7 bases at J, with 11 bases in the middle.

In this sample, this clone turned up a few times. This chain links TRBV28 with TRBJ2-7, with 7 bases lining up with TRBD2. Germline values: CDR1 MDHEN, CDR2 SYDVKM. This CDR3 contains 15 residues. Germline trimming cut 8 bases from V and 7 bases from J; bases unmatched to any gene: 17. The CDR3 region has the DNA TGTGCCAGCCTGGTGAGGGGAGGGAATTTGGGAGAGCAGTACTTC. Translating gives CASLVRGGNLGEQYF.

CDR3: CASSRIMGTEAFF. In DNA, the CDR3 is TGTGCCAGCAGCCGCATAATGGGCACTGAAGCTTTCTTT. V gene TRBV5-4 combines with J gene TRBJ1-1; D is uncertain. V dropped 4 bases and J dropped 4 bases, with 11 bases sitting between them. Germline lookup yields CDR1 SGHNT and CDR2 YYREEE (reference sequence). This CDR3 contains 13 residues.

This sequence joins TRBV4-2 and TRBJ2-1; the match to TRBD2 covers 7 bases. The trim removed 0 bases at V and 4 bases at J, leaving 6 bases unmatched. The CDR3 totals 16 residues. Germline lookup yields CDR1 LGHNA and CDR2 YNFKEQ. CDR3 nucleotides: TGTGCCAGCAGCCAAGAAATGGCGGGAGAGTACAATGAGCAGTTCTTC. Protein: CASSQEMAGEYNEQFF.

The V and J genes are TRBV19 and TRBJ1-1; 7 nucleotides line up with TRBD1. CDR3 size: 13 residues. Losses at the gene ends were 10 bases for V and 0 bases for J; bases not matched to a gene: 5. From germline, CDR1 is LNHDA and CDR2 SQIVND (reference sequence). The DNA for the CDR3 is TGTGCCACCTTGGGACAGATGAACACTGAAGCTTTCTTT. It codes for CATLGQMNTEAFF.

This clone was recorded once. The chain links TRBV7-2 to TRBJ1-5; possibly TRBD1 for D (6 bases). This CDR3 spans 14 amino acids. Per germline, CDR1 SGHTA and CDR2 FQGNSA. Trimming took off 5 bases at V and 7 bases at J, with 15 bases between the two ends. CDR3 DNA sequence: TGTGCCAGCAGCCCCACAGGGTATTGGCAGCCCCAGCATTTT. As protein: CASSPTGYWQPQHF.

The CDR3 DNA follows: TGTGCCACCAGCAGAGGGCGGGGATCGGAGTGGGACTATGGCTACACCTTC. Its protein is CATSRGRGSEWDYGYTF. The chain has TRBV15 and TRBJ1-2; D gene uncertain. The CDR3 is 17 amino acids. Trimming took off 1 base at V and 3 bases at J, with 18 bases between the two ends. CDR1 LNHNV and CDR2 YYDKDF come from the germline V gene (reference sequence).

This clone was counted only a few times. This chain uses TRBV5-1 with TRBJ1-1; 9 bases fit TRBD1. V dropped 4 bases and J dropped 4; count of bases not matched to a gene: 8. The germline gives CDR1 SGHRS, CDR2 YFSETQ. This CDR3 has 15 residues. CDR3 sequence: CASSLNTGGGTEAFF. CDR3 in DNA: TGCGCCAGCAGCCTTAATACAGGGGGCGGCACTGAAGCTTTCTTT.

The chain uses TRBV10-3 and TRBJ2-2; 11 nucleotides match TRBD2. CDR1 is ENHRY, CDR2 SYGVKD, per germline. After removal of 8 bases from V and 7 bases from J, the junction contained 3 bases not matched to a gene. This CDR3 is built from 13 residues. The CDR3 region is CAILGTSGGELFF. CDR3 in DNA: TGTGCCATCCTAGGGACTAGCGGCGGGGAGCTGTTTTTT.

This clone was recorded once. The J gene is TRBJ2-1, the V gene TRBV5-1, with D maybe TRBD2 (6 bases). Trimming shortened V by 0 bases and J by 3 bases, and 25 bases separated the two germline ends. Germline loops: CDR1 SGHRS, CDR2 YFSETQ. The CDR3 extends over 20 amino acids. DNA for the CDR3: TGCGCCAGCAGCTTGGAACGCATCACTCACGCGGGACCCTACTACAATGAGCAGTTCTTC. It codes for CASSLERITHAGPYYNEQFF.

The chain employs TRBV4-1 and TRBJ2-1; 8 bases are shared with TRBD2. Germline V gene lookup returns CDR1 MGHRA and CDR2 YSYEKL. This CDR3 spans 15 amino acids. J gave up 8 bases and V 0 bases, and 6 bases lay outside the gene matches. CDR3 in DNA: TGCGCCAGCAGCCAAGAATCCGGGGGGGTTGATGAGCAGTTCTTC. Translating it yields CASSQESGGVDEQFF.

The chain employs TRBV7-2 and TRBJ1-6; 7 bases map to TRBD1. CDR3 size: 15 residues. V lost 5 bases, J lost 6 bases, and 7 bases stayed unmatched. Per the germline V gene, CDR1 is SGHTA and CDR2 is FQGNSA. DNA of the CDR3: TGTGCCAGCAGCCCGATGGGACAGATTAATTCACCCCTCCACTTT. It encodes CASSPMGQINSPLHF.

This clone was found a few times. V is TRBV6-1 and J is TRBJ2-5, with D tentatively TRBD2 (5 bases). CDR3 length: 15 amino acids. Germline values: CDR1 MNHNS, CDR2 SASEGT. Trimming took off 3 bases at V and 5 bases at J, with 16 bases between the two ends. CDR3 DNA: TGTGCCAGCAGTGACAGAGGGCAGAGGTTGGAGACCCAGTACTTC. It encodes CASSDRGQRLETQYF.

V is TRBV5-4 and J is TRBJ1-2; a weak D match, TRBD1 (5 bases). The CDR3 runs to 15 residues. V dropped 0 bases and J dropped 1 base, with 10 bases sitting between them. In germline, CDR1 is SGHNT, CDR2 YYREEE (reference sequence). The CDR3 sequence: CASSLGEGRNYGYTF. CDR3 nucleotides: TGTGCCAGCAGCTTGGGGGAGGGGCGTAACTATGGCTACACCTTC.

V and J are TRBV19 and TRBJ2-1; TRBD1 matches 7 bases. The CDR3 totals 20 residues. Germline V gene lookup returns CDR1 LNHDA and CDR2 SQIVND (reference sequence). Trimming at V came to 1 base and at J to 4 bases, leaving 19 bases not matched to a gene. DNA for the CDR3: TGTGCCAGTAGTATAGGGACAGGCTACTTGACCCCAAGGATATACAATGAGCAGTTCTTC. This encodes CASSIGTGYLTPRIYNEQFF.

The chain uses TRBV15 and TRBJ2-1, with 8 bases that match TRBD1. Germline V gives CDR1 LNHNV, CDR2 YYDKDF (reference sequence). With V trimmed by 1 base and J by 9 bases, 8 bases remained unmatched. This CDR3 is 15 amino acids long. CDR3 protein: CATSRVSQGAGEQFF. CDR3 DNA: TGTGCCACCAGCAGAGTTTCCCAGGGGGCGGGTGAGCAGTTCTTC.

In its sample, this clone was seen a few times. V is TRBV2 and J is TRBJ2-1, with 9 bases identical to TRBD1. CDR1 SNHLY and CDR2 FYNNEI come from the germline V gene. Losses at the gene ends were 5 bases for V and 9 bases for J; bases not matched to a gene: 11. The CDR3 runs 15 residues. CDR3 residues: CASSTDRGGSGEQFF. In DNA, the CDR3 is TGTGCCAGCAGTACAGACAGGGGGGGATCCGGTGAGCAGTTCTTC.

V and J are TRBV27 and TRBJ1-2; no clear D gene. V was trimmed by 5 bases and J by 8 bases, leaving 15 bases between them. The CDR3 length is 13 residues. CDR1 and CDR2 from the germline V gene are MNHEY and SMNVEV (reference sequence). For the CDR3, the DNA is TGTGCCAGCAGTGTTTCCGGGGAGCAGGGCTACACCTTC. This translates into CASSVSGEQGYTF.

A few counts support this clone. The J gene is TRBJ2-1, the V gene TRBV6-5; 7 bases align to TRBD1. CDR3 length: 15 residues. V gave up 2 bases and J gave up 8 bases; unmatched junction bases: 9. In germline, CDR1 is MNHEY, CDR2 SVGAGI. The CDR3 DNA reads TGTGCCAGCAGTTACAAGGCAGGGGGTATCTATGAGCAGTTCTTC. It is translated as CASSYKAGGIYEQFF.

This chain joins TRBV21-1 and TRBJ1-1. TRBV21-1 is given as a pseudogene. The CDR3 length is 10 residues. The CDR3 loop reads CANTRTEAFF. The CDR3 nucleotides read TGTGCCAATACTAGGACTGAAGCTTTCTTT.

Points on this clone: The germline gene is not matched at one end of the junction; a read error may be the cause. This chain connects TRBV6-1 to TRBJ2-7; TRBD1 agrees at 12 bases. The CDR3 sequence is 14 residues long. Germline V CDR1 and CDR2: MNHNS, SASEGT. The CDR3 region is CAISPGTGGWEQYF. CDR3 coding DNA: TGTGCCATCAGTCCCGGGACAGGGGGCTGGGAGCAGTACTTC.

J is TRBJ1-4 and V is TRBV4-2, with 11 bases that match TRBD1. The CDR3 totals 16 residues. Germline V gives CDR1 LGHNA, CDR2 YNFKEQ. With 0 bases clipped from V and 6 bases from J, the junction kept 3 bases outside the gene matches. CDR3 in DNA: TGTGCCAGCAGCCAAGAGGGGGGACAGGGGGATGAAAAACTGTTTTTT. Protein sequence: CASSQEGGQGDEKLFF.

The chain recombines TRBV7-9 with TRBJ1-4; tentative D call: TRBD1 (5 bases). The germline gives CDR1 SEHNR, CDR2 FQNEAQ (reference sequence). Trimming stripped 8 bases from V and 4 bases from J, with 14 bases between. CDR3 size: 14 residues. CDR3 sequence (DNA): TGTGCCAGCCGTCCTGGGGCTATTAATGAAAAACTGTTTTTT. Amino acid sequence: CASRPGAINEKLFF.

This clone ranks as large. The V and J genes are TRBV6-4 and TRBJ1-2; 7 bases align to TRBD1. The germline CDR1 and CDR2 sequences are MRHNA and SNTAGT. V lost 2 bases, J lost 8 bases, and 11 bases stayed unmatched. The CDR3 loop spans 15 amino acids. Written as DNA, the CDR3 is TGTGCCAGCAGTGACACAGGGGAACCTTCTGGGGGCTACACCTTC. It is translated as CASSDTGEPSGGYTF.

This chain links TRBV6-5 with TRBJ1-1, with a weak D call TRBD1 (5 bases). The CDR3 is made up of 13 amino acids. Germline assignment: CDR1 MNHEY and CDR2 SVGAGI. V shed 6 bases and J shed 1 base, with 9 bases lying between them. CDR3 region: CASRVGGNTEAFF. The CDR3 DNA follows: TGTGCCAGCAGGGTCGGGGGGAACACTGAAGCTTTCTTT.